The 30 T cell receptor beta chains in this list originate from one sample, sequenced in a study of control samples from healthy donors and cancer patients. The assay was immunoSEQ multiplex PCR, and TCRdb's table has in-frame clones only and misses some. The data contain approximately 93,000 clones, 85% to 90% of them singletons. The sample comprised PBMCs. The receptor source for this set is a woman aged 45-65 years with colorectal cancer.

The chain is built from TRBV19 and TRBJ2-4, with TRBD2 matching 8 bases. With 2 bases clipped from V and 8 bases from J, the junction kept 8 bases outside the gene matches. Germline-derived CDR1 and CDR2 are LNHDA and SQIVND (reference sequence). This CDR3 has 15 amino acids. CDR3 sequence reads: CASSIISSGGDIQYF. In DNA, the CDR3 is TGTGCCAGTAGTATAATTAGCAGCGGGGGAGACATTCAGTACTTC.

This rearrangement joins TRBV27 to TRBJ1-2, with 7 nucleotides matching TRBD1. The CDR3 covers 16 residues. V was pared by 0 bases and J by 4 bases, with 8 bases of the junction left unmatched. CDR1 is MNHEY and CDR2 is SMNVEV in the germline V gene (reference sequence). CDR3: CASSLSQGGPGYGYTF. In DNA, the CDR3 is TGTGCCAGCAGTTTATCCCAGGGGGGGCCAGGCTATGGCTACACCTTC.

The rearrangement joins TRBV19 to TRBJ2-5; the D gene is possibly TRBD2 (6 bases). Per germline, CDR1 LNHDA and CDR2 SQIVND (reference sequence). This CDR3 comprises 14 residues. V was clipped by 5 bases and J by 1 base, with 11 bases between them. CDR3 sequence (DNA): TGTGCCAGTAGTGGAGACGGGGGCCAAGAGACCCAGTACTTC. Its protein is CASSGDGGQETQYF.

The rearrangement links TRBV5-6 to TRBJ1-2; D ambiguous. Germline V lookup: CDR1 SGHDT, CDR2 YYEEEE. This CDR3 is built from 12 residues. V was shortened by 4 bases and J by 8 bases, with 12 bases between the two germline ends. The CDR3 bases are TGTGCCAGCAGCGGAGGGCTATTCGGCTACACCTTC. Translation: CASSGGLFGYTF.

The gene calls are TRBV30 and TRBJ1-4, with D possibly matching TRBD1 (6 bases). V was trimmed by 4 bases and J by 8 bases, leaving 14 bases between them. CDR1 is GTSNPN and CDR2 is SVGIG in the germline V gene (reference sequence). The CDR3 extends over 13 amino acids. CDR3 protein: CAWTGTSLEKLFF. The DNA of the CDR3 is TGTGCCTGGACCGGGACAAGCCTCGAAAAACTGTTTTTT.

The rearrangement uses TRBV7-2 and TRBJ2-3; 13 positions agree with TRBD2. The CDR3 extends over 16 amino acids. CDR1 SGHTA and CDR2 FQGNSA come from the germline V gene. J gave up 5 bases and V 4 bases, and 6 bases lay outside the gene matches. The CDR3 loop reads CASSSLAGGPGDTQYF. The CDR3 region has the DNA TGTGCCAGCAGCTCACTAGCGGGGGGGCCGGGAGATACGCAGTATTTT.

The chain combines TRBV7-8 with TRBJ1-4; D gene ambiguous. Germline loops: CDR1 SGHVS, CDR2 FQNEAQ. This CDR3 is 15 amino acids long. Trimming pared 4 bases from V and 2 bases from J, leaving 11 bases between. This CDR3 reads CASSSRSGTNEKLFF. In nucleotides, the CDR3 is TGTGCCAGCAGCTCAAGGAGTGGGACTAATGAAAAACTGTTTTTT. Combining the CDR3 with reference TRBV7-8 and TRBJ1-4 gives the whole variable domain GAGVSQSPRYKVAKRGQDVALRCDPISGHVSLFWYQQALGQGPEFLTYFQNEAQLDKSGLPSDRFFAERPEGSVSTLKIQRTQQEDSAVYLCASSSRSGTNEKLFFGSGTQLSVL.

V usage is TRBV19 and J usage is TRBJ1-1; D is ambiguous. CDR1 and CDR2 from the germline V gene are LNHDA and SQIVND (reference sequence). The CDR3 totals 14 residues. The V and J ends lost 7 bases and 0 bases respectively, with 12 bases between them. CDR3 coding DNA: TGTGCCAGTAACGGCCGGGCCATGAACACTGAAGCTTTCTTT. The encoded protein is CASNGRAMNTEAFF.

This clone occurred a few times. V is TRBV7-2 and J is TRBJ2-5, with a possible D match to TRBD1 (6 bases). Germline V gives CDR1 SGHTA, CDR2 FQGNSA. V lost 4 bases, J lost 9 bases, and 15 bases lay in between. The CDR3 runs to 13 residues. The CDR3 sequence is CASSYSGQGSQYF. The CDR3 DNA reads TGTGCCAGCAGCTACTCGGGGCAGGGGTCCCAGTACTTC. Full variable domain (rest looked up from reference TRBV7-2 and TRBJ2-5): GAGVSQSPSNKVTEKGKDVELRCDPISGHTALYWYRQSLGQGLEFLIYFQGNSAPDKSGLPSDRFSAERTGGSVSTLTIQRTQQEDSAVYLCASSYSGQGSQYFGPGTRLLVL.

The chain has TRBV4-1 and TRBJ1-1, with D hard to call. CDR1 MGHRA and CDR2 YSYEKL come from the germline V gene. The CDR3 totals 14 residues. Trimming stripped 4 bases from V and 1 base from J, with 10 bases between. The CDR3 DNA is TGCGCCAGCAGCCCGAGGGCCCAGAACACTGAAGCTTTCTTT. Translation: CASSPRAQNTEAFF.

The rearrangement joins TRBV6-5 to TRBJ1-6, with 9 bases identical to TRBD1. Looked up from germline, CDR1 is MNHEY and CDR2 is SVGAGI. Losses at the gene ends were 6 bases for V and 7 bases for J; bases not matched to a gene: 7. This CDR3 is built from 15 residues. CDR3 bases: TGTGCCAGCAGATCGGGACAGGGTACCAATTCACCCCTCCACTTT. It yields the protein CASRSGQGTNSPLHF.

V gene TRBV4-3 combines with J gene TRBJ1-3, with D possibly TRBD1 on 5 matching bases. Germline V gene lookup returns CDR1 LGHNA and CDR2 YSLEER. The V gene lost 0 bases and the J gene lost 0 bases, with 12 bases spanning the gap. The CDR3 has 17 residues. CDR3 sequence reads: CASSQERGKASGNTIYF. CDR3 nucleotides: TGCGCCAGCAGCCAAGAACGGGGCAAAGCCTCTGGAAACACCATATATTTT.

The CDR3 DNA follows: TGTGCCAGCAGTTTCGGGACAGTTGGCAATCAGCCCCAGCATTTT. As protein: CASSFGTVGNQPQHF. The chain carries TRBV28 and TRBJ1-5; 7 nucleotides match TRBD1. The ends lost 3 bases at V and 2 bases at J; junction bases unmatched: 4. The CDR3 totals 15 residues. Germline V gives CDR1 MDHEN, CDR2 SYDVKM.

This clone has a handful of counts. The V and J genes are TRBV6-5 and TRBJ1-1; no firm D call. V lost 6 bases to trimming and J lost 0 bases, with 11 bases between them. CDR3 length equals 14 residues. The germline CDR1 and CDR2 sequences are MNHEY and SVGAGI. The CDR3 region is CASRNTNMNTEAFF. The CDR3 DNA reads TGTGCCAGCAGGAACACCAACATGAACACTGAAGCTTTCTTT.

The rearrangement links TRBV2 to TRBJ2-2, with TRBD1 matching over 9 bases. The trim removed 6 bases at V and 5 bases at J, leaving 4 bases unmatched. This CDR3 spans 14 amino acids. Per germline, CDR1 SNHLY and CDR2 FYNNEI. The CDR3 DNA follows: TGTGCCAGCAGAGGGACAGGGAGAACCGGGGAGCTGTTTTTT. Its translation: CASRGTGRTGELFF. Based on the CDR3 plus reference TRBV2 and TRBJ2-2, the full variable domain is EPEVTQTPSHQVTQMGQEVILRCVPISNHLYFYWYRQILGQKVEFLVSFYNNEISEKSEIFDDQFSVERPDGSNFTLKIRSTKLEDSAMYFCASRGTGRTGELFFGEGSRLTVL.

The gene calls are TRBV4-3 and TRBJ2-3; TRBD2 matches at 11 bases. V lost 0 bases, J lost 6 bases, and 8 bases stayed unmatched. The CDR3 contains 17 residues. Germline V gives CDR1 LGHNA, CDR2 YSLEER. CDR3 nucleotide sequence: TGCGCCAGCAGCCAAGAATTGCTAGCGGGGGGACGGGATACGCAGTATTTT. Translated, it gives CASSQELLAGGRDTQYF.

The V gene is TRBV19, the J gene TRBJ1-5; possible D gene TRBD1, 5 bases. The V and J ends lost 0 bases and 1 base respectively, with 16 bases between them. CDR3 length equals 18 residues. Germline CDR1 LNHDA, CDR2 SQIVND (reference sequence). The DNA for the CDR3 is TGTGCCAGTAGTATAGAAGGTGGTGGGGGGTACAGCAATCAGCCCCAGCATTTT. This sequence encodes CASSIEGGGGYSNQPQHF.

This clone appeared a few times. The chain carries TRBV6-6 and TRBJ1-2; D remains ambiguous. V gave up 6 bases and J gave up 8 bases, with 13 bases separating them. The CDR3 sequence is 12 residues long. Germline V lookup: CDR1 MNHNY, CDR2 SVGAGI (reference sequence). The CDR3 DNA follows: TGTGCCAGCAGCTCCGACAAGAAGGGCTACACCTTC. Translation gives CASSSDKKGYTF.

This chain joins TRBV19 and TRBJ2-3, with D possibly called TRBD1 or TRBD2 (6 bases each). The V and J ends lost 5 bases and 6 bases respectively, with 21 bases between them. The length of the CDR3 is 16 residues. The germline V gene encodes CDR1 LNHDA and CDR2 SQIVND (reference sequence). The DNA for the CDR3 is TGTGCCAGTAGTTCCCTACAGGGAGGTTTGGGGGATACGCAGTATTTT. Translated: CASSSLQGGLGDTQYF.

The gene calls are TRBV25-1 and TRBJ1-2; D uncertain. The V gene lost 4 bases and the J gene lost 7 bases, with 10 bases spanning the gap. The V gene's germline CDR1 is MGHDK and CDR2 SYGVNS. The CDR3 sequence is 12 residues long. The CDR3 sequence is CASSGEGGGYTF. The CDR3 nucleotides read TGTGCCAGCAGTGGAGAAGGAGGTGGCTACACCTTC.

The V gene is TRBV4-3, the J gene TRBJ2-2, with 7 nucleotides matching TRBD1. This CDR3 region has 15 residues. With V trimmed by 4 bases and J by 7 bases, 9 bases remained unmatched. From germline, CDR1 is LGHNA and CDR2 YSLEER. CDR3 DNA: TGCGCCAGCAGCCTCCGACAGGGAGTCAGCGGGGAGCTGTTTTTT. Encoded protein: CASSLRQGVSGELFF.

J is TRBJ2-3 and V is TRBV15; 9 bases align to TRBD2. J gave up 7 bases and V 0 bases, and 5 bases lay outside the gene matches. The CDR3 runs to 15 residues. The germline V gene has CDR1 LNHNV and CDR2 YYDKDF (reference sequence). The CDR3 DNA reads TGTGCCACCAGCAGAGATCGTCTAGCGGGGAATACGCAGTATTTT. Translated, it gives CATSRDRLAGNTQYF. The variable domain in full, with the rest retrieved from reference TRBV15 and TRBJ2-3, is DAMVIQNPRYQVTQFGKPVTLSCSQTLNHNVMYWYQQKSSQAPKLLFHYYDKDFNNEADTPDNFQSRRPNTSFCFLDIRSPGLGDTAMYLCATSRDRLAGNTQYFGPGTRLTVL.

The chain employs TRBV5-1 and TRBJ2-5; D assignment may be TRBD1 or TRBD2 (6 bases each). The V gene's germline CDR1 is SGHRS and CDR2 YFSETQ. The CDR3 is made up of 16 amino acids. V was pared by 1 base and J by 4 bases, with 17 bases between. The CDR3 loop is CASSLFSRGEGETQYF. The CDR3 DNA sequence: TGCGCCAGCAGCTTGTTTTCGAGGGGGGAAGGAGAGACCCAGTACTTC.

Here the CDR3 reads CASSYWIDGEKLFF. The CDR3, as DNA: TGTGCCAGCAGTTACTGGATTGATGGTGAAAAACTGTTTTTT. The J gene is TRBJ1-4, the V gene TRBV6-5; D remains ambiguous. Trimming removed 1 base from V and 7 bases from J, with 10 bases in between. The CDR3 has 14 amino acids. From germline, CDR1 is MNHEY and CDR2 SVGAGI.

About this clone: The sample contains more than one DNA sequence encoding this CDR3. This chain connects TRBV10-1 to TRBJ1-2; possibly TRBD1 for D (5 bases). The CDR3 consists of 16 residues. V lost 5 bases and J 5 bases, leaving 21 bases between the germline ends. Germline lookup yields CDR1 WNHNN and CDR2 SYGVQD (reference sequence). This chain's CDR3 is CASSSSTGTGLYGYTF. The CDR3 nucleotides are TGCGCCAGCAGTTCTTCAACCGGGACGGGGTTGTATGGCTACACCTTC.

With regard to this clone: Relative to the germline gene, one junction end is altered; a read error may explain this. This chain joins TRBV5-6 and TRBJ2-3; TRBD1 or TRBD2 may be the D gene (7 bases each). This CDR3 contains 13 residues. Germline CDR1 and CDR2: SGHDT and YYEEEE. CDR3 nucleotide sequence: TGCGCCAGCAGGGGGGGGCTTCCAGATACGCAGTATTTT. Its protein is CASRGGLPDTQYF.

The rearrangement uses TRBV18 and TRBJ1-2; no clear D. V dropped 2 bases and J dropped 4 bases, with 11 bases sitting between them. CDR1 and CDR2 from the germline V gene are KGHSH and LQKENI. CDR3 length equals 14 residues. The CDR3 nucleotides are TGTGCCAGCTCACCAGGCCGCCAGTTCTATGGCTACACCTTC. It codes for CASSPGRQFYGYTF.

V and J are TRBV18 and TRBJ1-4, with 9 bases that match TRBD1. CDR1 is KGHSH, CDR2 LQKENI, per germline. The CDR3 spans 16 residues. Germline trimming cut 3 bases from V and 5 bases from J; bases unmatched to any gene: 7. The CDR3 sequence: CASSPKLGQGNEKLFF. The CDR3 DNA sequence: TGTGCCAGCTCACCTAAACTGGGACAGGGAAATGAAAAACTGTTTTTT.

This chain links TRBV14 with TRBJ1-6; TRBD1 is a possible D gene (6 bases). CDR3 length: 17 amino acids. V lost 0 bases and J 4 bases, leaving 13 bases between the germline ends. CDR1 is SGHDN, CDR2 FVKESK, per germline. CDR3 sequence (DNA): TGTGCCAGCAGCCAAGATGGGGGGCACCCTTATAATTCACCCCTCCACTTT. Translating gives CASSQDGGHPYNSPLHF.

CDR3 bases: TGTGCCAGCAGTGAACTGCTAGCGGGGGACCAAGAGACCCAGTACTTC. Its protein is CASSELLAGDQETQYF. The rearrangement links TRBV2 to TRBJ2-5; TRBD2 aligns across 10 bases. The junction had 3 bases not matched to a gene; V was cut back by 2 bases and J by 0 bases. The length of the CDR3 is 16 residues. The germline V gene encodes CDR1 SNHLY and CDR2 FYNNEI.